The source of this T cell receptor (beta chain) is a study of blood T cells in healthy people across ages. Germline V gene lookup returns CDR1 SGHVS and CDR2 FQNEAQ. Trimming shortened V by 1 base and J by 5 bases, and 11 bases separated the two germline ends. CDR3 length: 14 amino acids. PCR was performed a second time for roughly 7 to 11 cycles using a sample-barcoded 5' primer and a J-beta primer mix. Each cDNA molecule was tagged by a template-switch adaptor that had 12 random nucleotides. TCRdb independently ran MiXCR on the 5' RACE reads; one entry per CDR3 protein. This sample yields about 970,000 distinct CDR3 sequences, of which just over 50% are seen a single time; about 22% belongs to the top ten. Points on this clonotype: Its antigen is undetermined.

Findings and limits, study-wide: Unsorted PBMC input precluded a conclusive naive versus antigen-experienced comparison. Possibly confounding the expanded clonotype changes was the fact that donor CMV status was unknown.

The sequence derives from a woman aged 55-75 years in good health. The sample taken for sequencing was blood. J is TRBJ2-5 and V is TRBV7-8; D remains unclear. DNA for the CDR3: TGTGCCAGCAGCTTAGGACTCTTACATGAGACCCAGTACTTC. This gives the protein CASSLGLLHETQYF.